The subject of this entry is one T cell receptor (beta chain). This specimen belongs to a study of blood T cell repertoires in COVID-19. The protocol was immunoSEQ multiplex PCR, while the TCRdb copy is restricted to in-frame clones and leaves out a portion. The top ten hold 7.8% of the sample, which has approximately 310,000 clones, around 87% seen once. This clonotype originated in a woman aged 45-65 years who had recovered from COVID-19. Material for sequencing was peripheral blood.

The CDR3: CAWGLGEGQGRAFF. In DNA form, the CDR3 reads TGTGCCTGGGGGTTAGGAGAGGGACAGGGAAGGGCTTTCTTT. The rearrangement joins TRBV30 to TRBJ1-1; 9 positions agree with TRBD1. CDR1 is GTSNPN, CDR2 SVGIG, per germline (reference sequence). J was trimmed by 11 bases and V by 5 bases; bases with no gene match: 15. The CDR3 has 14 amino acids.